The sequence of this TCR beta chain was determined in a study of blood T cell repertoires in COVID-19. Study at large: PBMCs, B-cell-depleted T cells, or T cells were the source of the cDNA or gDNA that made up the material.

Using immunoSEQ multiplex PCR, the repertoire was profiled, and TCRdb retains in-frame clones only, with some absent. The top ten hold 2% to 3% of the sample, which has 150,000 to 200,000 clones, approximately 90% seen once. Germline CDR1 is SGHAT and CDR2 is FQNNGV. The CDR3 extends over 16 amino acids. The ends were cut back, 5 bases at V and 0 bases at J, with 14 bases in the middle. The chain employs TRBV11-2 and TRBJ1-3; weak D call: TRBD1 (5 bases). Input material: peripheral blood. The TCR originated in a man younger than 35 with acute or convalescent COVID-19. CDR3 nucleotides: TGTGCCAGCAGCCGCGGGACGGCGAGCTCTGGAAACACCATATATTTT. It translates to CASSRGTASSGNTIYF. The full variable domain, rest sourced from reference TRBV11-2 and TRBJ1-3, is EAGVAQSPRYKIIEKRQSVAFWCNPISGHATLYWYQQILGQGPKLLIQFQNNGVVDDSQLPKDRFSAERLKGVDSTLKIQPAKLEDSAVYLCASSRGTASSGNTIYFGEGSWLTVV.